This record looks at one T cell receptor (beta chain) sequence and its context. In this sample, this clone turned up once. Its antigen has not been determined. Base qualities are missing; no much larger clone stands one base away. Libraries were built with the immunoSEQ multiplex PCR assay. About 10^5 TCR templates per sample were assayed by the deep sequencing platform. Genomic DNA extracted from sorted T cells was used for TCRbeta CDR3 sequencing. Per the authors' processing: The R programming language was used for the clonal analysis of the TCRbeta CDR3 data. Alloreactive CD4+ and CD8+ clones were defined by comparing unstimulated samples with post-reaction CFSE-low samples. Regulatory or non-regulatory origin was assigned to alloreactive CD4+ clones by matching of sequences to sorted unstimulated Treg and non-Treg repertoires. In TCRdb, the immuneACCESS table is reduced to in-frame sequences with V and J assigned. These tables do not hold every clone; where another copy was compared, an unresolved V gene accounts for under half, and the others remain unexplained. That table supplies the V and J calls and clone size; D and trimming were determined from the DNA. Here the sample has tens of thousands of clones; about 94% occur a single time. Together, the top ten hold roughly a sixth of the sample.

From its cysteine to its phenylalanine, the CDR3 spans 15 amino acids. The only DNA kept is the CDR3, 45 bases in frame from the first base. V lost 5 bases and J lost 4 bases; the stretch between them is 14 bases long. Based on the germline V gene (reference sequence), the CDR1 and CDR2 sequences are LNHNV and YYDKDF. Sorted unstimulated T cells, along with proliferating T cells recovered from mixed lymphocyte reactions, underwent TCRbeta CDR3 sequencing. Fresh whole blood from 9 to 10 HLA-typed healthy donors served as the source for isolating PBMCs. The data originate from a study of siplizumab effects on memory and regulatory T cells (dated by TCRdb to about 2019). About the full investigation: The study looked at the effect of siplizumab, an anti-CD2 antibody, on alloreactive T-cell subsets in allogeneic mixed lymphocyte reactions made from human PBMCs. General study outcomes and caveats: Unstimulated naive T cells appeared to be more diverse than memory T cells, and naive cells seemed to make a substantial contribution to the alloresponse. Of the alloreactive CD4+ clones that could be mapped, the Treg-derived share averaged roughly 69% with siplizumab compared with roughly 27% in control reactions. Whether proliferating Tregs from siplizumab cultures actually had suppressive function was not functionally confirmed. For roughly 80-95% of proliferating CD4+ or CD8+ clones, no naive or memory phenotype could be assigned. Because sequences at frequencies below about 10^-5 were poorly captured, only a minor fraction of alloreactive clones could be mapped back to unstimulated subsets. Siplizumab significantly lowered the cumulative frequency of alloreactive sequences that could be traced to unstimulated CD4+ memory T cells.

This clonotype was sampled from a human donor in good health. Sequenced sample: CD8+ T cells sorted from blood. The chain is encoded by TRBV15 joined to TRBJ1-4; D gene: possibly TRBD1, on 6 matching bases. The CDR3 region: CATSGTDSNNEKLFF. The nucleotide sequence is TGTGCCACCAGCGGAACGGACAGCAATAATGAAAAACTGTTTTTT.